This T cell receptor (beta chain) derives from a study of blood T cell repertoires in COVID-19. As for the study in general: From T cells, B-cell-depleted T cells, or PBMCs came the material, which was cDNA or gDNA.

The study recruited people aged roughly 18 to 89 years across 20 to 30 US areas. It was within 2 weeks before study entry that exposed participants met a COVID-19 case. The CDR3 consists of 13 residues. Germline assignment: CDR1 SGHTA and CDR2 FQGNSA. The J segment lost 3 bases and the V segment lost 7 bases, leaving 4 bases of the junction unmatched. In the original processing: How many nucleated cells were present was estimated from reference gene primer amplification. Here immunoSEQ multiplex PCR was the method, and the copy in TCRdb shows in-frame clones only, minus some. V, J and clone size reflect that table, while D and trimming were determined from the DNA. The sample has some 150,000 clones; less than 85% are singletons.

Sequenced: PBMCs or T cells enriched from blood (not recorded which). This sequence originates from a young woman who had been exposed to COVID-19. V and J are TRBV7-2 and TRBJ2-7; TRBD2 matches 9 bases. The chain's CDR3 is CASTPTSGYEQYF. CDR3 sequence (DNA): TGTGCCAGCACCCCGACTAGCGGCTACGAGCAGTACTTC.